A single sample is the source of the 6 T cell receptor beta chains below, sequenced in a study of T cells after yellow fever vaccination. Using its own MiXCR run on the 5' RACE reads, TCRdb lists one record per CDR3 protein. The data contain about 350,000 distinct CDR3 sequences, under 14% of them seen just once; the ten biggest clones take up roughly a sixth. The specimen comprised PBMCs, sampled on the day of the first yellow fever vaccination. The source of these receptors is a man aged 18 to 30 who received the YFV17D yellow fever vaccine.

The chain links TRBV11-2 to TRBJ2-7; no definite D call. The CDR3 is made up of 12 amino acids. Trimming took off 4 bases at V and 3 bases at J, with 7 bases between the two ends. Per the germline V gene, CDR1 is SGHAT and CDR2 is FQNNGV. The CDR3 DNA is TGTGCCAGCAGCTATTACGGCTACGAGCAGTACTTC. It codes for CASSYYGYEQYF.

V and J are TRBV2 and TRBJ1-2; 7 bases are shared with TRBD1. This CDR3 has 14 residues. CDR1 and CDR2 from the germline V gene are SNHLY and FYNNEI. J lost 1 base, V lost 6 bases, and 5 bases had no gene match. The CDR3 DNA reads TGTGCCAGCAGCCTACAGGGGCGTAACTATGGCTACACCTTC. Translated: CASSLQGRNYGYTF.

This clonotype was recorded at least ten times. The rearrangement joins TRBV5-6 to TRBJ1-1; D uncertain. The germline gives CDR1 SGHDT, CDR2 YYEEEE. CDR3 length equals 14 residues. The V end lost 0 bases, the J end lost 3 bases, and 9 bases lay between the germline ends. CDR3 sequence reads: CASSLEGFDTEAFF. CDR3 in DNA: TGTGCCAGCAGCTTGGAAGGGTTCGACACTGAAGCTTTCTTT.

This clonotype was recorded a few times. V gene TRBV19 combines with J gene TRBJ1-5, with a possible D match to TRBD1 (5 bases). Germline CDR1 and CDR2: LNHDA and SQIVND (reference sequence). This CDR3 spans 15 amino acids. V gave up 3 bases and J gave up 2 bases, with 11 bases separating them. The CDR3 reads CASSMAGEGNQPQHF. The CDR3 DNA is TGTGCCAGTAGTATGGCGGGGGAAGGCAATCAGCCCCAGCATTTT.

V and J are TRBV6-2 or TRBV6-3 and TRBJ2-7; D remains ambiguous. In germline, CDR1 is MNHEY, CDR2 SVGEGT. With 4 bases removed from V and 3 bases from J, the gap between germline ends came to 16 bases. The CDR3 is 15 amino acids. CDR3 in DNA: TGTGCCAGCAGTTCCCCTCGTCGTTTACGCTACGAGCAGTACGTC. Its protein is CASSSPRRLRYEQYV.

Remarks on this clonotype: The junction differs from germline at one of its ends, possibly a read error. The chain is built from TRBV5-5 and TRBJ2-1; D tentatively fits TRBD1 or TRBD2 (6 bases each). The CDR3 consists of 16 residues. CDR1 is SGHKS and CDR2 is YYEKEE in the germline V gene (reference sequence). CDR3 protein: CDSCLPPWTGGPELLF. The CDR3 region has the DNA TGTGACAGCTGCCTGCCCCCCTGGACCGGGGGCCCTGAGCTCCTCTTC.